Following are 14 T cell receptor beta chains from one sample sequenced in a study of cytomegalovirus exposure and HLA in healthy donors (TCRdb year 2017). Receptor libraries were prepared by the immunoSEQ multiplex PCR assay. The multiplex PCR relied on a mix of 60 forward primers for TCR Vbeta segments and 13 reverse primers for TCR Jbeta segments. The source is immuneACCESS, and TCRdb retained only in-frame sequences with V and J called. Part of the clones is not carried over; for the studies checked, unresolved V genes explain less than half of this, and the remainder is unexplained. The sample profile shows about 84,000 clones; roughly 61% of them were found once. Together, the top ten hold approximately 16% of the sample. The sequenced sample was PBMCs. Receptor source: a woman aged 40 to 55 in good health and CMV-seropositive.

The CDR3 DNA is TGTGCCAGCAGTGGGCAGGGATACACTGAAGCTTTCTTT. Translation: CASSGQGYTEAFF. The chain links TRBV2 to TRBJ1-1; tentatively, D is TRBD1 (5 bases). CDR1 SNHLY and CDR2 FYNNEI come from the germline V gene. With 4 bases removed from V and 3 bases from J, the gap between germline ends came to 9 bases. The CDR3 consists of 13 residues. Full variable domain (missing parts from reference TRBV2 and TRBJ1-1): EPEVTQTPSHQVTQMGQEVILRCVPISNHLYFYWYRQILGQKVEFLVSFYNNEISEKSEIFDDQFSVERPDGSNFTLKIRSTKLEDSAMYFCASSGQGYTEAFFGQGTRLTVV.

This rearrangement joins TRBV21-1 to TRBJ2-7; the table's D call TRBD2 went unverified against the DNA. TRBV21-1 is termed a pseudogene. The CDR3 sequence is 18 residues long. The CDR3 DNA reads TGTGCCAGCAGCAAAGGACTAGCGGGAGGGCCGTTAGCCTACGAGCAGTACTTC. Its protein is CASSKGLAGGPLAYEQYF.

This CDR3 reads CASGEGTQYF. The CDR3, as DNA: TGTGCCAGCGGTGAGGGTACGCAGTATTTT. The chain recombines TRBV6-6 with TRBJ2-3; TRBD2 is a possible D gene (5 bases). V dropped 8 bases and J dropped 8 bases, with 8 bases sitting between them. From germline, CDR1 is MNHNY and CDR2 SVGAGI (reference sequence). CDR3 length equals 10 residues.

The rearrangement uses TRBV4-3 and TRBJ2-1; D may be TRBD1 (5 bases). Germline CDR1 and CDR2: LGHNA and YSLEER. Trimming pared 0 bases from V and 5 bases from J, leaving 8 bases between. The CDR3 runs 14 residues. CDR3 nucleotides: TGCGCCAGCAGCCAAGAATCCAGGGACAATGAGCAGTTCTTC. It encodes CASSQESRDNEQFF.

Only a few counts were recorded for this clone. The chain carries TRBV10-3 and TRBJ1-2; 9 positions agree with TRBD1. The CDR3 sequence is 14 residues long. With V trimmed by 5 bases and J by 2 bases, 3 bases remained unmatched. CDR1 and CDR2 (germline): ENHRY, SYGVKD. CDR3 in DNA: TGTGCCATCAGTATGACAGGGGGAAACTATGGCTACACCTTC. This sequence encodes CAISMTGGNYGYTF.

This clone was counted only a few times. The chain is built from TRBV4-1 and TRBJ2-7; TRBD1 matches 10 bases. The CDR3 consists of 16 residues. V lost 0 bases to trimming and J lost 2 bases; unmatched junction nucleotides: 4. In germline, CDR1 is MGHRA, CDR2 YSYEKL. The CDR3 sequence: CASSQDSGTGAYEQYF. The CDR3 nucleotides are TGCGCCAGCAGCCAAGATAGCGGGACAGGGGCCTACGAGCAGTACTTC.

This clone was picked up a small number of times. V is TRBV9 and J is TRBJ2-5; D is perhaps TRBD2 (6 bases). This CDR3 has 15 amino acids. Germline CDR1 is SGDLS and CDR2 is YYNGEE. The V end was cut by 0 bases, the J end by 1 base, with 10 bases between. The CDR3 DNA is TGTGCCAGCAGCGTAGCGGGAGAGGTCCAAGAGACCCAGTACTTC. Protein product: CASSVAGEVQETQYF. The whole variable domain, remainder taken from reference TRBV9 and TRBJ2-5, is DSGVTQTPKHLITATGQRVTLRCSPRSGDLSVYWYQQSLDQGLQFLIQYYNGEERAKGNILERFSAQQFPDLHSELNLSSLELGDSALYFCASSVAGEVQETQYFGPGTRLLVL.

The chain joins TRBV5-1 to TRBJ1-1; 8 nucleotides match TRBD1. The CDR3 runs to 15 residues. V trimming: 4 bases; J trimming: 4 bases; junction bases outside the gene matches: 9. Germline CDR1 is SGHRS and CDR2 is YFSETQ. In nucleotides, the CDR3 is TGCGCCAGCAGCAAAACGACAGGGGATGCCACTGAAGCTTTCTTT. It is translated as CASSKTTGDATEAFF.

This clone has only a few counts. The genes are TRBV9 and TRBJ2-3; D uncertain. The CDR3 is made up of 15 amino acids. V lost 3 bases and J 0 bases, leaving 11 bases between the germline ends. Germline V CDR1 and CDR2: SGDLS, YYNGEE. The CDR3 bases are TGTGCCAGCAGCGCCCGGTTTGCCAGCACAGATACGCAGTATTTT. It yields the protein CASSARFASTDTQYF.

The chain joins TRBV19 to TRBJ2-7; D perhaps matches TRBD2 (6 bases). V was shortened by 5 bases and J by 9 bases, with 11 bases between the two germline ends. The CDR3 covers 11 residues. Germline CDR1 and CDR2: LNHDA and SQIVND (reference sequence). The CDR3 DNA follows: TGTGCCAGTAGTTCACCGCGGGGGCAGTACTTC. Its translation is CASSSPRGQYF.

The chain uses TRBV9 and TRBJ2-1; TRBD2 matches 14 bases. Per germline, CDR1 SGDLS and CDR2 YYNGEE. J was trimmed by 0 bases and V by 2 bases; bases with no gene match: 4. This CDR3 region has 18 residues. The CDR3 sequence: CASSVTSGRASSYNEQFF. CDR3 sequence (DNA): TGTGCCAGCAGCGTGACTAGCGGGAGGGCTAGCTCCTACAATGAGCAGTTCTTC. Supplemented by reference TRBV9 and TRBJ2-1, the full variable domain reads DSGVTQTPKHLITATGQRVTLRCSPRSGDLSVYWYQQSLDQGLQFLIQYYNGEERAKGNILERFSAQQFPDLHSELNLSSLELGDSALYFCASSVTSGRASSYNEQFFGPGTRLTVL.

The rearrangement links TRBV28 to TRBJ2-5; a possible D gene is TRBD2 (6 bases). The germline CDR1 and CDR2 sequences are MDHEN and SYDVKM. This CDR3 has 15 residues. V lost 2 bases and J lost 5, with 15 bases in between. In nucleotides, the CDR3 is TGTGCCAGCAGTTTACCTGGCGGGACTGGGGAGACCCAGTACTTC. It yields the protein CASSLPGGTGETQYF.

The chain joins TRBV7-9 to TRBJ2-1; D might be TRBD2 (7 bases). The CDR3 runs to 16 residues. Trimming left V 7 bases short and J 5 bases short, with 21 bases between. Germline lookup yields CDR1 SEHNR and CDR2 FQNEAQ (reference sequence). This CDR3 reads CASTHRDYSYNNEQFF. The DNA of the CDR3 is TGTGCCAGCACCCACAGGGACTACTCTTATAACAATGAGCAGTTCTTC.

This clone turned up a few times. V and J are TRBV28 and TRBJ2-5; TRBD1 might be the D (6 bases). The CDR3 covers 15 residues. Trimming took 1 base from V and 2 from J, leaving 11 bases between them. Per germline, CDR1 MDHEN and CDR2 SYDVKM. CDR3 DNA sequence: TGTGCCAGCAGTTTATCCGGGACACTTCAAGAGACCCAGTACTTC. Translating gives CASSLSGTLQETQYF.